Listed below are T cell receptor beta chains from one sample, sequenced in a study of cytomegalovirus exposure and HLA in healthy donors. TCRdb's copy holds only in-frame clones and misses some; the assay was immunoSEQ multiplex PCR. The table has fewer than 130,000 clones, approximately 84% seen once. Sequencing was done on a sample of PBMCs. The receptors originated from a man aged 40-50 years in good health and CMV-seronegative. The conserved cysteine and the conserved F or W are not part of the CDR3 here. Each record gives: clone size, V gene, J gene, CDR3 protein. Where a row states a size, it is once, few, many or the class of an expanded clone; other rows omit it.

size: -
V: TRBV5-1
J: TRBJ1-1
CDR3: ASTPAGQGHTEAF

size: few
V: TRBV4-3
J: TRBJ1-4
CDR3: ASSLRGVGNEKLF

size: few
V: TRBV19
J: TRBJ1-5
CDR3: ASIGEFNQPQH

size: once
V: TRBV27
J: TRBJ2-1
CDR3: ASSLGGAGYNEQF

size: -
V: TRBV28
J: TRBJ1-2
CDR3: ASSQTGWRGGAGYT

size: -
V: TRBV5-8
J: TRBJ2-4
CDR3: ASKLRDRPNIQY

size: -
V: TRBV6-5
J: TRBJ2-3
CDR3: ASSYAGLDTQY

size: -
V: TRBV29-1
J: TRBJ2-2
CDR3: SVDSENTGELF

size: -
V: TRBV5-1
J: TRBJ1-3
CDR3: ASSSSPGLGNTIY

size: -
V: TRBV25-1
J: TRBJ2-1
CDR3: ASRTNGGHEQF

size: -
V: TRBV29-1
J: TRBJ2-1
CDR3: SVPQYNEQF

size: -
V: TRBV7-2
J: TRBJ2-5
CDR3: ASSLYPVQETQY

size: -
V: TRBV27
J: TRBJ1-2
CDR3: ASSVDRHYGYT

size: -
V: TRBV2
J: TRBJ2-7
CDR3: ASREGRDRDYEQY

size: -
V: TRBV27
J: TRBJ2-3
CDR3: ASADGGGTDTQY

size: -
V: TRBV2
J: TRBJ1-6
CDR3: ASRRDRGYNSPLH

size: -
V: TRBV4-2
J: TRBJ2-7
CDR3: ASSPSSSDEQY

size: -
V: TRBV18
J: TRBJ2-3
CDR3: ASSGGTGADTQY

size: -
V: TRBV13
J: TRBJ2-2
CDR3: ASQGETGELF

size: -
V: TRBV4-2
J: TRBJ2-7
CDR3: ASSQEWLAVPEQY

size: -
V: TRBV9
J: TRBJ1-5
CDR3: ASSVEVSGTQH

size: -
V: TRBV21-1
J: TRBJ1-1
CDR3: ASSKESGVLNTEAF

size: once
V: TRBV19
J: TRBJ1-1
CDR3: ASSSPGRNAGAF

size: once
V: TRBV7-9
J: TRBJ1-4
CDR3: ASSTGQGAWKLF

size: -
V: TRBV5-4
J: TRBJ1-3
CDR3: ASSLSSGNTIY

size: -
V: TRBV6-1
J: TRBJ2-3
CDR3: ASSPLAGGLDTQY

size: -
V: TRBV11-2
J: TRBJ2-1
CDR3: ASSLVTAGAHEQF

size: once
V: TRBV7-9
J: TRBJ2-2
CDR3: ASSKIQGSVRRTGELF

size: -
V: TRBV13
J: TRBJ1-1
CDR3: ASTMLSGVGMNTEAF

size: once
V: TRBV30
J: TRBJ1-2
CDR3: AWRKADYGYT

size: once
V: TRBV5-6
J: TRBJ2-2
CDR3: ASSLGPTLLAGGNGELF

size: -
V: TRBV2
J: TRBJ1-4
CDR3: ACTWGTSTNEKLF

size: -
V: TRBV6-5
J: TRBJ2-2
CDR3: ASIRGGPNTGELF

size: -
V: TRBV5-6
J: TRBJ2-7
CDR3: ASSYRA

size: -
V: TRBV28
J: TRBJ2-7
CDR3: ASSFPGTGIPYEQY

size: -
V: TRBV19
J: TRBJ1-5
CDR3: ASSPPGQVHQPQH

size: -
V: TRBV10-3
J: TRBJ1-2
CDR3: AINGGPQTSGGYGYT

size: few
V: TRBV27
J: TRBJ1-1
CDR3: ASSLSRRVTEAF

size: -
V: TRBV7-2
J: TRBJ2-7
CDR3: ASSLEKGASRAYEQY